The following is a T cell receptor (beta chain) sequence with its context. Its antigen is undetermined. This CDR3 comprises 14 residues. V was clipped by 2 bases and J by 4 bases, with 9 bases between them. CDR1 and CDR2 from the germline V gene are SGHKS and YYEKEE (reference sequence). The data are from a study of shared clonotypes between healthy human individuals. In the study overall: Aged 18 to 49, the donors were a couple of women and a few men.

Replicate PCRs run on sorted subsets employed 200 ng DNA, some 33,000 T cell genomes. Profiled with immunoSEQ multiplex PCR; TCRdb holds only in-frame clones, not every one. The sample contains 950,000 to 1,300,000 clones, about 70% of which appear only once. Study-wide points: Generation probability values for non-shared clonotypes were lower than those for clonotypes shared by all four donors. Rarefaction showed that sequencing of sorted subsets was incomplete (despite large depth).

Sequences were obtained from memory CD4+ T cells sorted from blood. Described subset: CD45RA-negative fraction. The V gene is TRBV5-5, the J gene TRBJ1-4; no clear D gene. This TCR came from a man aged 18 to 29 in good health. CDR3 sequence: CASSLDGINEKLFF. The DNA of the CDR3 is TGTGCCAGCAGCTTAGACGGGATTAATGAAAAACTGTTTTTT.